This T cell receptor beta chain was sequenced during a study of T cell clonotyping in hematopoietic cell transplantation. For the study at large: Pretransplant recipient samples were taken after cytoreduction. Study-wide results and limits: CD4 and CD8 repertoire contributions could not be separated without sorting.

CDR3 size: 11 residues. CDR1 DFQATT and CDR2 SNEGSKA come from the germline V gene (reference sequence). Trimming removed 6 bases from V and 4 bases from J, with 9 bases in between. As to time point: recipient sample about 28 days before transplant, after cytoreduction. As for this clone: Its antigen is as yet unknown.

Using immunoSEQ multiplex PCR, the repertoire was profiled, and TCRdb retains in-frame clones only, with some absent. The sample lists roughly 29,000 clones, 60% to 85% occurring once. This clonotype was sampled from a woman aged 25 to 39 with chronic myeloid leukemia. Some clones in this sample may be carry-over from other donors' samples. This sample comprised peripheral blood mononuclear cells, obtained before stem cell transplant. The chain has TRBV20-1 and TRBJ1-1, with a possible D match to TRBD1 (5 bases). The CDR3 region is CSATGATEAFF. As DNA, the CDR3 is TGCAGTGCCACAGGCGCCACTGAAGCTTTCTTT.